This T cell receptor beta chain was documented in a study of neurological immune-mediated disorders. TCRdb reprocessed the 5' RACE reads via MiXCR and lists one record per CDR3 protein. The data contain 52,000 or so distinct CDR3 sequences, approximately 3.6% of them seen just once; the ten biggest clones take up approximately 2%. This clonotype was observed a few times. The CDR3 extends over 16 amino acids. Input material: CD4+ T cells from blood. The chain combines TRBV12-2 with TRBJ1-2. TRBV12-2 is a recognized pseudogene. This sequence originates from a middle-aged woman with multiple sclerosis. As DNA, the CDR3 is TGTGCAAGTCGCTCGCCAAAGTGGTGTCAGGACGATGGCTACACCTTC. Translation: CASRSPKWCQDDGYTF.